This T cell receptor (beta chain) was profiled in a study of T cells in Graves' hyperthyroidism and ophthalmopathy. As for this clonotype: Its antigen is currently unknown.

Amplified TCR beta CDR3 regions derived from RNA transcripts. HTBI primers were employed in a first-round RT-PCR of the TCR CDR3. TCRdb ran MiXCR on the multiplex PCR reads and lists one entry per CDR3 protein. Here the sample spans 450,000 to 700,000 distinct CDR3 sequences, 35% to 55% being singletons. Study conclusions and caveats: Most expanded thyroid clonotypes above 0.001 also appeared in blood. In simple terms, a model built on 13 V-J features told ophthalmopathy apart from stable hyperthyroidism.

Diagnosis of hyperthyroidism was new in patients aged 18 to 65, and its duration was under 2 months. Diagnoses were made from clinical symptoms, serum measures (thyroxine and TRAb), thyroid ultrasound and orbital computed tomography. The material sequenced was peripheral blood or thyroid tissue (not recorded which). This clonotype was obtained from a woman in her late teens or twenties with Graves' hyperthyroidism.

In nucleotides, the CDR3 is TGTGCCAGCAGCCTCCAGGGACAGGGGGCCTACAATGAGCAGTTCTTC. This encodes CASSLQGQGAYNEQFF. The chain carries TRBV7-3 and TRBJ2-1, with 11 positions matching TRBD1. Germline loops: CDR1 SGHTA, CDR2 FQGTGA. The CDR3 totals 16 residues. Trimming removed 5 bases from V and 2 bases from J; junction bases left unmatched: 5.